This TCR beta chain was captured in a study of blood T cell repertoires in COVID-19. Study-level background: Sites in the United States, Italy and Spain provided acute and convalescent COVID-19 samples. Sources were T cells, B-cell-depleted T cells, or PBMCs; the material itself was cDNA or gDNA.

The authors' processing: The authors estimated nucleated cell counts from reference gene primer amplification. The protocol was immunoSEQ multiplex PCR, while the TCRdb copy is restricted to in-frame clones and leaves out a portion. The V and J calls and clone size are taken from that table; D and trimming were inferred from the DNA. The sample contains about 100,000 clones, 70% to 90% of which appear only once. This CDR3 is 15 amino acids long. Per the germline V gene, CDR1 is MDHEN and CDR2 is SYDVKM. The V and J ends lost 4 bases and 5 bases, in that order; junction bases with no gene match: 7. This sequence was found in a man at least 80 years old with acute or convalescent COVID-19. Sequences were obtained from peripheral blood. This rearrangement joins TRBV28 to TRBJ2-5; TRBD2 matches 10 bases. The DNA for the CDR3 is TGTGCCAGCAGTTCCCCCTTAGCGGGAGGCGAGACCCAGTACTTC. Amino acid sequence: CASSSPLAGGETQYF.